This T cell receptor (beta chain) emerged from a study of blood T cell repertoires in COVID-19. On the study more broadly: The analysed material was cDNA or gDNA that came from T cells, B-cell-depleted T cells, or PBMCs.

This clone was recorded once. Trimming took 5 bases from V and 0 from J, leaving 7 bases between them. This CDR3 has 12 residues. Germline V gene sequence: CDR1 SQVTM, CDR2 ANQGSEA. Authors' data handling: The assay estimated nucleated cells by amplifying reference gene primers. The table came from immunoSEQ multiplex PCR; TCRdb's copy has only in-frame clones and leaves some out. That table furnishes V, J and clone size, whereas the DNA furnished D and trimming. The data contain 55,000 to 75,000 clones, roughly 80% of them singletons. This receptor was taken from a man between 60 and 70 years old with COVID-19, enrolled during active disease. Sequencing input: peripheral blood. V is TRBV29-1 and J is TRBJ1-2; D ambiguous. CDR3 sequence: CSVRPANYGYTF. The CDR3 DNA is TGCAGCGTTCGTCCAGCTAACTATGGCTACACCTTC.